These T cell receptor beta chains were read from a single sample in a study of identical twins. TCRdb reanalysed the 5' RACE reads using MiXCR and keeps one entry per CDR3 protein. The sample lists approximately 470,000 distinct CDR3 sequences; 11% to 15% were seen once. This same sample was also taken into another study, of yellow fever vaccine responses in identical twins.

The sample was CD4+ T cells sorted from blood. These receptors originate from a young woman in good health. The CDR3 runs from the conserved cysteine through the conserved F or W. Fields, in order: clone size, D gene, V gene, J gene, CDR3 DNA, CDR3 protein. A D gene is named only where the DNA matches it firmly. Size tells how often a clone was seen (once, few, many) or the class of an expanded clone, and some rows leave it out.

clone size: few; D gene: .; V gene: TRBV28; J gene: TRBJ1-1; CDR3 DNA: TGTGCCAGCAGTTTGTGGGGGACGGGGAACACTGAAGCTTTCTTT; CDR3 protein: CASSLWGTGNTEAFF
clone size: .; D gene: .; V gene: TRBV20-1; J gene: TRBJ2-7; CDR3 DNA: TGCAGTGCTAGAGGACAGGCAGCCTACGAGCAGTACTTC; CDR3 protein: CSARGQAAYEQYF
clone size: .; D gene: TRBD2; V gene: TRBV3-1; J gene: TRBJ2-1; CDR3 DNA: TGTGCCAGCAGTCCCGGACTAGCCTGGAATGAGCAGTTCTTC; CDR3 protein: CASSPGLAWNEQFF
clone size: many; D gene: TRBD2; V gene: TRBV7-9; J gene: TRBJ2-1; CDR3 DNA: TGTGCCAGCAGCTTACAAGCGGGAGGTCCCGAGCAGTTCTTC; CDR3 protein: CASSLQAGGPEQFF
clone size: .; D gene: .; V gene: TRBV24-1; J gene: TRBJ2-1; CDR3 DNA: TGTGCCACCAGTGATAGTGGTTCCCCGTCTTACAATGAGCAGTTCTTC; CDR3 protein: CATSDSGSPSYNEQFF
clone size: few; D gene: TRBD2; V gene: TRBV20-1; J gene: TRBJ2-5; CDR3 DNA: TGCAGTGCTAGAGATGGCGGCCCGGGGACTAGCGGGGGGAGGCACTTC; CDR3 protein: CSARDGGPGTSGGRHF
clone size: few; D gene: .; V gene: TRBV20-1; J gene: TRBJ2-4; CDR3 DNA: TGCAGTGCTTCCCCCACGGACATTCAGTACTTC; CDR3 protein: CSASPTDIQYF
clone size: .; D gene: TRBD1; V gene: TRBV3-1; J gene: TRBJ2-7; CDR3 DNA: TGTGCCAGCAGCCAACTTTACAGGGGTCCAACCGGTTCCTACGAGCAGTACTTC; CDR3 protein: CASSQLYRGPTGSYEQYF
clone size: many; D gene: TRBD1; V gene: TRBV12-3/TRBV12-4; J gene: TRBJ2-1; CDR3 DNA: TGTGCCAGCAGTTTTATGGGACAGCACAATGAGCAGTTCTTC; CDR3 protein: CASSFMGQHNEQFF
clone size: few; D gene: .; V gene: TRBV6-1; J gene: TRBJ2-7; CDR3 DNA: TGTGCCAGCAGTGTCCGAGGGGCTAGAATCTACGAGCAGTACTTC; CDR3 protein: CASSVRGARIYEQYF
clone size: few; D gene: TRBD2; V gene: TRBV20-1; J gene: TRBJ2-3; CDR3 DNA: TGCAGTGCACTACTAGCGGGGGGAATCACAGATACGCAGTATTTT; CDR3 protein: CSALLAGGITDTQYF
clone size: .; D gene: .; V gene: TRBV6-5; J gene: TRBJ2-5; CDR3 DNA: TGTGCCAGCAGTTACTCGGTTTTTCGGGAACAAGAGACCCAGTACTTC; CDR3 protein: CASSYSVFREQETQYF
clone size: few; D gene: .; V gene: TRBV6-5; J gene: TRBJ1-5; CDR3 DNA: TGTGCCAGCAGTTATTCCGGCGGAATTAGAGGGCCGGCTCAGCCCCAGCATTTT; CDR3 protein: CASSYSGGIRGPAQPQHF
clone size: .; D gene: TRBD1; V gene: TRBV4-3; J gene: TRBJ1-1; CDR3 DNA: TGCGCCAGCAGCCAACTACAGGGGGTGAACACTGAAGCTTTCTTT; CDR3 protein: CASSQLQGVNTEAFF
clone size: .; D gene: .; V gene: TRBV7-3; J gene: TRBJ2-7; CDR3 DNA: TGTGCCAGCAGCCCCGAGATCCGGTTGAGCTCCTACGAGCAGTACTTC; CDR3 protein: CASSPEIRLSSYEQYF
clone size: .; D gene: .; V gene: TRBV5-1; J gene: TRBJ2-3; CDR3 DNA: TGCGCCAGCAGCCCAGACTCCCCAATAAGGTCGCAGACGCAGTATTTT; CDR3 protein: CASSPDSPIRSQTQYF
clone size: .; D gene: .; V gene: TRBV3-1; J gene: TRBJ1-1; CDR3 DNA: TGTGCCAGCAGCCAAGAATCAGAGGGGACTGAAGCTTTCTTT; CDR3 protein: CASSQESEGTEAFF
clone size: once; D gene: TRBD2; V gene: TRBV3-1; J gene: TRBJ2-1; CDR3 DNA: TGTGCCAGCACGGCGCGGGGGGGTGACAATGAGCAGTTCTTC; CDR3 protein: CASTARGGDNEQFF
clone size: .; D gene: .; V gene: TRBV7-2; J gene: TRBJ2-3; CDR3 DNA: TGTGCCAGCAGCTTCCAACAGGGTATTACGCAGTATTTT; CDR3 protein: CASSFQQGITQYF
clone size: .; D gene: .; V gene: TRBV5-1; J gene: TRBJ2-2; CDR3 DNA: TGCGCCAGCAGCTTGGTGGCGTGGCAGCTGTTTTTT; CDR3 protein: CASSLVAWQLFF
clone size: .; D gene: TRBD2; V gene: TRBV7-6; J gene: TRBJ2-7; CDR3 DNA: TGTGCCAGCAGCTTAGTGACTAGCGGGGACCACCCCTTCCCCCCCGAGCAGTACTTC; CDR3 protein: CASSLVTSGDHPFPPEQYF
clone size: .; D gene: .; V gene: TRBV9; J gene: TRBJ2-1; CDR3 DNA: TGTGCCAGCAGCGTTGAGACCGTCTCCTACAATGAGCAGTTCTTC; CDR3 protein: CASSVETVSYNEQFF
clone size: few; D gene: .; V gene: TRBV5-1; J gene: TRBJ2-5; CDR3 DNA: TGCGCCAGCAGCTTGGACACTCCTTGCTACTTC; CDR3 protein: CASSLDTPCYF
clone size: many; D gene: TRBD2; V gene: TRBV5-1; J gene: TRBJ2-2; CDR3 DNA: TGCGCCAGCAGTTCTACCGGGACTAGCACCGGGGAGCTGTTTTTT; CDR3 protein: CASSSTGTSTGELFF
clone size: .; D gene: .; V gene: TRBV2; J gene: TRBJ2-7; CDR3 DNA: TGTGCCAGCAGCTTCGACTCCCTGGGCGAGCAGTACTTC; CDR3 protein: CASSFDSLGEQYF
clone size: .; D gene: .; V gene: TRBV7-9; J gene: TRBJ2-5; CDR3 DNA: TGTGCCAGCAGCTTAGATAGGGGTTTTCAAGAGACCCAGTACTTC; CDR3 protein: CASSLDRGFQETQYF
clone size: few; D gene: .; V gene: TRBV27; J gene: TRBJ2-3; CDR3 DNA: TGTGCCAGCAGTTTAACGAGGGGTGGCACAGATACGCAGTATTTT; CDR3 protein: CASSLTRGGTDTQYF
clone size: .; D gene: TRBD2; V gene: TRBV6-1; J gene: TRBJ2-7; CDR3 DNA: TGTGCCAGCAGCGGACTAGCGGATTCCTACGAGCAGTACTTC; CDR3 protein: CASSGLADSYEQYF
clone size: few; D gene: .; V gene: TRBV7-9; J gene: TRBJ2-1; CDR3 DNA: TGTGCCAGCAGCTCGACTCCGGGTGGGAGGTCGGGTGAGCAGTTCTTC; CDR3 protein: CASSSTPGGRSGEQFF
clone size: many; D gene: TRBD1; V gene: TRBV5-1; J gene: TRBJ2-7; CDR3 DNA: TGCGCCAGCAGCTTGGTCGGGACAGGGGCCTTCTACGAGCAGTACTTC; CDR3 protein: CASSLVGTGAFYEQYF
clone size: few; D gene: TRBD1; V gene: TRBV28; J gene: TRBJ2-1; CDR3 DNA: TGTGCCAGCAGTTTAGTTGGGACAGGGCACTACAATGAGCAGTTCTTC; CDR3 protein: CASSLVGTGHYNEQFF